These 13 T cell receptor beta chains came from one sample sequenced in a study of shared clonotypes between healthy human individuals (dated by TCRdb to between 2020 and 2021). The protocol used for the library was the immunoSEQ multiplex PCR assay. TCRdb provides this immuneACCESS table in a form limited to in-frame rearrangements. Some clones are lacking; in checked studies, under half of them reflect an unresolved V gene, and why the rest are absent is not known. Present in this sample are around 1.9 million clones, roughly 91% of which were seen just once. The ten most abundant clones make up around 1.7% of the sample. CD8 naive samples consisted of CD45RO-negative cells that were positively selected for CCR7, yielding a CD45RA+CCR7+ population without TemRA cells. The sequencing sample was made of naive CD8+ T cells from PBMCs. The cell subset or site label of this sample denotes: CD45RA+CCR7+. These receptors came from a man younger than 30 in good health. Some clones in this sample may be carry-over from other donors' samples.

The chain links TRBV7-2 to TRBJ2-3; TRBD2 matches at 9 bases. Germline-derived CDR1 and CDR2 are SGHTA and FQGNSA. This CDR3 region has 16 residues. After removal of 5 bases from V and 2 bases from J, the junction contained 8 bases not matched to a gene. The CDR3 is CASSLFLAGITDTQYF. CDR3 DNA sequence: TGTGCCAGCAGCCTATTTCTAGCGGGGATCACAGATACGCAGTATTTT.

The CDR3 bases are TGTGCCAGCAGCTCTAACGAATGGCTAGCCAAAAACATTCAGTACTTC. It is translated as CASSSNEWLAKNIQYF. This rearrangement joins TRBV11-2 to TRBJ2-4, with no clear D. The V end lost 4 bases, the J end lost 0 bases, and 13 bases lay between the germline ends. CDR1 and CDR2 (germline): SGHAT, FQNNGV. The CDR3 is made up of 16 amino acids.

This sequence joins TRBV5-6 and TRBJ2-7, with unresolved D. The germline CDR1 and CDR2 sequences are SGHDT and YYEEEE. V lost 4 bases and J 0 bases, leaving 11 bases between the germline ends. This CDR3 is built from 14 residues. The CDR3 DNA sequence: TGTGCCAGCAGCGCAAGAGTCCTCTCCTACGAGCAGTACTTC. Its translation: CASSARVLSYEQYF.

The chain combines TRBV7-9 with TRBJ2-7; possibly TRBD2 for D (5 bases). Germline V gene sequence: CDR1 SEHNR, CDR2 FQNEAQ (reference sequence). V lost 5 bases and J lost 3, with 17 bases in between. This CDR3 has 15 amino acids. CDR3 region: CASSPSDSPIYEQYF. CDR3 coding DNA: TGTGCCAGCAGCCCATCGGACTCCCCGATCTACGAGCAGTACTTC.

This clone was recorded a few times. This rearrangement joins TRBV29-1 to TRBJ2-1; D is possibly TRBD1 or TRBD2 (6 bases each). The CDR3 runs to 16 residues. V lost 5 bases to trimming and J lost 6 bases, with 23 bases between them. From germline, CDR1 is SQVTM and CDR2 ANQGSEA. CDR3: CSVLGGRLDIPNEQFF. The CDR3 DNA reads as TGCAGCGTTCTAGGGGGAAGACTAGATATACCCAATGAGCAGTTCTTC.

The rearrangement uses TRBV5-4 and TRBJ2-1, with D perhaps matching TRBD1 (6 bases). There are 16 residues in the CDR3. V was pared by 0 bases and J by 1 base, with 11 bases between. Germline CDR1 reads SGHNT; CDR2 reads YYREEE (reference sequence). CDR3 sequence reads: CASSLEQGNSYNEQFF. In nucleotides, the CDR3 is TGTGCCAGCAGCTTGGAACAGGGAAATTCCTACAATGAGCAGTTCTTC.

V usage is TRBV27 and J usage is TRBJ2-1; 9 bases fit TRBD1. The CDR3 has 14 amino acids. Germline CDR1 reads MNHEY; CDR2 reads SMNVEV (reference sequence). V lost 7 bases and J lost 4; bases outside the gene matches: 5. CDR3 loop: CASMGTGRYNEQFF. CDR3 in DNA: TGTGCCAGCATGGGGACAGGGCGATACAATGAGCAGTTCTTC.

This chain connects TRBV4-1 to TRBJ2-1, with 7 positions matching TRBD2. The CDR3 is made up of 15 amino acids. Trimming took 5 bases from V and 3 from J; bases not matched to a gene: 7. The germline V gene has CDR1 MGHRA and CDR2 YSYEKL. The CDR3 DNA sequence: TGCGCCAGCAGCGGTCTAAGCGGGATCTACAATGAGCAGTTCTTC. This codes for CASSGLSGIYNEQFF.

This clone was observed a single time. The chain has TRBV7-8 and TRBJ2-7; D gene ambiguous. Germline CDR1 and CDR2: SGHVS and FQNEAQ. V lost 1 base and J 0 bases, leaving 7 bases between the germline ends. The CDR3 is 14 amino acids. In nucleotides, the CDR3 is TGTGCCAGCAGCTTAGGCCCAGTCTCCTACGAGCAGTACTTC. It specifies CASSLGPVSYEQYF.

To note about this clone: This CDR3 is also generated by other DNA sequences in the sample. The chain employs TRBV27 and TRBJ1-2; the D gene is possibly TRBD1 (5 bases). V lost 2 bases to trimming and J lost 4 bases, with 8 bases between them. Germline V CDR1 and CDR2: MNHEY, SMNVEV (reference sequence). This CDR3 has 13 residues. CDR3 bases: TGTGCCAGCAGTTTAGGGACGGGCTATGGCTACACCTTC. Protein sequence: CASSLGTGYGYTF.

The chain is built from TRBV4-3 and TRBJ2-1, with D possibly TRBD2 on 5 matching bases. The CDR3 has 13 residues. V shed 4 bases and J shed 8 bases, with 12 bases lying between them. Germline CDR1 and CDR2: LGHNA and YSLEER. CDR3 in amino acids: CASSPSSSHEQFF. The CDR3 bases are TGCGCCAGCAGCCCTAGCAGTTCCCATGAGCAGTTCTTC.

This clone occurred a few times. The chain couples TRBV11-2 to TRBJ1-1, with D unresolved. CDR3 length: 11 residues. V lost 5 bases, J lost 10 bases, and 11 bases lay in between. Germline CDR1 and CDR2: SGHAT and FQNNGV. Here the CDR3 DNA reads TGTGCCAGCAGCCGGGTGGAATCAGCTTTCTTT. Protein sequence: CASSRVESAFF.

J is TRBJ2-2 and V is TRBV10-3; 9 nucleotides match TRBD2. The length of the CDR3 is 17 residues. V shed 10 bases and J 1 base; nucleotides not matched to a gene: 13. Per the germline V gene, CDR1 is ENHRY and CDR2 is SYGVKD. The CDR3 DNA is TGTGCCACCGCAGGGGGAGGACTAGCGATGAACACCGGGGAGCTGTTTTTT. Translated, it gives CATAGGGLAMNTGELFF.